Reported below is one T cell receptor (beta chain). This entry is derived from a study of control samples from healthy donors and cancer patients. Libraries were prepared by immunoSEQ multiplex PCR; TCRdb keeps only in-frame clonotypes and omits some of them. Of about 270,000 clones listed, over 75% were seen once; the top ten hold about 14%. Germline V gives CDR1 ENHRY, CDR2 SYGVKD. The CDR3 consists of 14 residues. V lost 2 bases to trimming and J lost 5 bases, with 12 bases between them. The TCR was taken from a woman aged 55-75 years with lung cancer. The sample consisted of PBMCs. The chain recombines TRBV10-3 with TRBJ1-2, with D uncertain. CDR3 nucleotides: TGTGCCATCAGTGAGGCCCTCCGAGGTTATGGCTACACCTTC. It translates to CAISEALRGYGYTF.